The source of this TCR beta chain is a study of shared clonotypes between healthy human individuals. Broader study findings: Sharing of clonotypes among donors was expected to vary with sequencing depth. Generation of non-shared clonotypes was less probable than generation of clonotypes shared by all four donors.

On this clone: Its antigen is as yet unknown. The same CDR3 also results from other DNA sequences found in this sample.

The germline V gene has CDR1 SEHNR and CDR2 FQNEAQ (reference sequence). V trimming: 1 base; J trimming: 5 bases; junction bases outside the gene matches: 2. This CDR3 is built from 14 residues. The repertoire was sequenced with immunoSEQ multiplex PCR; TCRdb's copy has only in-frame clones and lacks some. The sample yields under 2,500,000 clones, more than 90% seen once. The chain carries TRBV7-9 and TRBJ1-1; 9 nucleotides agree with TRBD1. What was sequenced was naive CD4+ T cells sorted from blood. Regarding subset: CD45RA+ positively selected. This TCR came from a man in his late teens or twenties in good health. As DNA, the CDR3 is TGTGCCAGCAGCTTAGGGGGACAGGGAACTGAAGCTTTCTTT. This encodes CASSLGGQGTEAFF.